Below, 8 T cell receptor beta chains from the same sample are listed, as sequenced in a study of shared clonotypes between healthy human individuals. Assay used: immunoSEQ multiplex PCR; TCRdb lists only in-frame clones, some missing. The data contain about 480,000 clones, 70% to 80% of them singletons. Sequenced input: PBMCs. These receptors all stem from a middle-aged woman in good health. Some clones in this sample may be carry-over from other donors' samples.

The rearrangement links TRBV18 to TRBJ1-1; no clear D gene. V lost 2 bases, J lost 3 bases, and 7 bases lay in between. Germline lookup yields CDR1 KGHSH and CDR2 LQKENI. The CDR3 is made up of 13 amino acids. CDR3 sequence: CASSPIEYTEAFF. The CDR3 nucleotides are TGTGCCAGCTCACCAATTGAGTACACTGAAGCTTTCTTT.

J is TRBJ2-3 and V is TRBV5-1; maybe TRBD2 (5 bases). V lost 6 bases to trimming and J lost 1 base, with 18 bases between them. This CDR3 region has 16 residues. Germline loops: CDR1 SGHRS, CDR2 YFSETQ. CDR3 bases: TGCGCCAGCACTGGATGGGAAAAGGGAGGCACAGATACGCAGTATTTT. Translating gives CASTGWEKGGTDTQYF.

As DNA, the CDR3 is TGTGCCAGCACCAGGACAGGGGTGAACACTGAAGCTTTCTTT. Amino acid sequence: CASTRTGVNTEAFF. The chain carries TRBV7-2 and TRBJ1-1; 9 bases fit TRBD1. This CDR3 has 14 amino acids. Germline V gives CDR1 SGHTA, CDR2 FQGNSA. The trim removed 7 bases at V and 0 bases at J, leaving 3 bases unmatched.

This clone turned up a few times. The chain is built from TRBV6-4 and TRBJ2-7; TRBD1 matches 8 bases. Losses at the gene ends were 6 bases for V and 3 bases for J; bases not matched to a gene: 10. The germline gives CDR1 MRHNA, CDR2 SNTAGT. The CDR3 extends over 15 amino acids. The CDR3 sequence is CASSKTGDPNYEQYF. In nucleotides, the CDR3 is TGTGCCAGCAGCAAGACAGGGGACCCAAACTACGAGCAGTACTTC.

A word on this clone: Possible read error: a much larger clone is one base away. The same CDR3 also results from other DNA sequences found in this sample. The V call is TRBV7-8, the J call TRBJ2-3; D gene ambiguous. Trimming stripped 3 bases from V and 0 bases from J, with 1 base between. The germline gives CDR1 SGHVS, CDR2 FQNEAQ. The CDR3 contains 12 residues. CDR3 region: CASSFSTDTQYF. CDR3 nucleotide sequence: TGTGCCAGCAGCTTTAGCACAGATACGCAGTATTTT.

The V gene is TRBV6-5, the J gene TRBJ1-5; D unclear. With 0 bases removed from V and 2 bases from J, the gap between germline ends came to 11 bases. This CDR3 is built from 16 residues. Germline-derived CDR1 and CDR2 are MNHEY and SVGAGI. The CDR3 here is CASSYSRVSGNQPQHF. CDR3 sequence (DNA): TGTGCCAGCAGTTACTCGAGGGTGAGTGGCAATCAGCCCCAGCATTTT.

J is TRBJ2-3 and V is TRBV5-4, with D possibly being TRBD1 (5 bases). This CDR3 has 16 residues. V shed 4 bases and J shed 0 bases, with 15 bases lying between them. Germline CDR1 and CDR2: SGHNT and YYREEE (reference sequence). The CDR3 DNA reads TGTGCCAGCAGCAATCAAAAAGGGGTTAGCACAGATACGCAGTATTTT. Its translation: CASSNQKGVSTDTQYF.

The V and J genes are TRBV11-1 and TRBJ2-3, with a tentative D call TRBD2 (5 bases). The V end was cut by 3 bases, the J end by 2 bases, with 24 bases between. Germline V gene data show CDR1 as SGHAT and CDR2 as FQDESV (reference sequence). There are 19 residues in the CDR3. CDR3 DNA sequence: TGTGCCAGCAGCTTGGGCCAAAGTTGGCTAGCCCCCCTCACAGATACGCAGTATTTT. Translation gives CASSLGQSWLAPLTDTQYF.